The clone carrying this T cell receptor beta chain appeared once. These data originate in a study of blood T cell repertoires in COVID-19. Libraries were prepared by immunoSEQ multiplex PCR; TCRdb keeps only in-frame clonotypes and omits some of them. The data contain roughly 200,000 clones, roughly 76% of them singletons. The CDR3 totals 14 residues. V lost 5 bases and J lost 7; bases outside the gene matches: 6. Germline loops: CDR1 SGHDT, CDR2 YYEEEE. The genes are TRBV5-6 and TRBJ2-4; 10 nucleotides match TRBD2. The sequencing sample was made of peripheral blood. This TCR was sampled from a woman in her forties or fifties with active or convalescent COVID-19. The CDR3 sequence: CASRPGLASNIQYF. The CDR3, as DNA: TGTGCCAGCAGGCCGGGACTAGCGAGTAACATTCAGTACTTC.